Following are 15 T cell receptor beta chains from one sample sequenced in a study of blood T cell repertoires in COVID-19. Here immunoSEQ multiplex PCR was the method, and the copy in TCRdb shows in-frame clones only, minus some. The sample lists 230,000 or so clones, approximately 90% seen once, with more than 3.5% in the top ten. The sequenced sample consisted of PBMCs or T cells enriched from blood (not recorded which). The receptor source for this set is a woman aged 40 to 50 with acute COVID-19.

The chain links TRBV5-4 to TRBJ1-2; D gene ambiguous. Deletions cut 4 bases from V and 4 bases from J, with 11 bases between. The germline V gene encodes CDR1 SGHNT and CDR2 YYREEE (reference sequence). The CDR3 is 13 residues long. CDR3 in amino acids: CASSREGSYGYTF. In DNA, the CDR3 is TGTGCCAGCAGCCGGGAGGGCTCCTATGGCTACACCTTC.

V gene TRBV5-8 combines with J gene TRBJ2-1, with 8 bases matching TRBD2. The CDR3 totals 15 residues. Germline CDR1 is SGHTS and CDR2 is YDEGEE. Trimming cost V 0 bases and J 4 bases; bases outside gene matches: 3. Written as DNA, the CDR3 is TGTGCCAGCAGCTTGGGTCCTAGCGGGTACAATGAGCAGTTCTTC. Its translation: CASSLGPSGYNEQFF.

The V call is TRBV7-3, the J call TRBJ1-6, with 9 bases fitting TRBD1. The CDR3 loop spans 15 amino acids. Germline V CDR1 and CDR2: SGHTA, FQGTGA. Trimming cost V 5 bases and J 8 bases; bases outside gene matches: 7. The DNA for the CDR3 is TGTGCCAGCAGCCCGGGGGGACAGGGACATTCACCCCTCCACTTT. Its translation is CASSPGGQGHSPLHF.

The chain is built from TRBV2 and TRBJ1-2; a possible D gene is TRBD1 (5 bases). V lost 4 bases to trimming and J lost 5 bases, with 11 bases between them. This CDR3 region has 13 residues. The V gene's germline CDR1 is SNHLY and CDR2 FYNNEI. CDR3 bases: TGTGCCAGCAGTGTATCAGGGAGGTATGGCTACACCTTC. Its translation is CASSVSGRYGYTF.

The rearrangement links TRBV27 to TRBJ2-7; no reliable D call. The ends were cut back, 9 bases at V and 5 bases at J, with 17 bases in the middle. The CDR3 contains 13 residues. Germline V gene sequence: CDR1 MNHEY, CDR2 SMNVEV (reference sequence). Here the CDR3 reads CASFGDLADEQYF. CDR3 DNA sequence: TGTGCCAGTTTCGGCGATTTGGCGGACGAGCAGTACTTC.

This clone appeared once. This sequence joins TRBV29-1 and TRBJ1-1; the D gene is possibly TRBD1 (5 bases). This CDR3 contains 13 residues. In germline, CDR1 is SQVTM, CDR2 ANQGSEA. Trimming removed 3 bases at V and 0 bases at J, with 8 bases between. CDR3 coding DNA: TGCAGCGTTGATGCGGGGCTGAACACTGAAGCTTTCTTT. This sequence encodes CSVDAGLNTEAFF.

There are a few counts of this clone. The chain uses TRBV5-1 and TRBJ1-6, with TRBD1 matching 7 bases. The V gene's germline CDR1 is SGHRS and CDR2 YFSETQ. The CDR3 covers 16 residues. V dropped 4 bases and J dropped 10; count of bases not matched to a gene: 14. The CDR3 coding sequence is TGCGCCAGCAGCCTAGAGGGGGGACAGAGTATGTCACCCCTCCACTTT. Translating it yields CASSLEGGQSMSPLHF. The complete variable domain, with remaining parts taken from reference TRBV5-1 and TRBJ1-6, reads KAGVTQTPRYLIKTRGQQVTLSCSPISGHRSVSWYQQTPGQGLQFLFEYFSETQRNKGNFPGRFSGRQFSNSRSEMNVSTLELGDSALYLCASSLEGGQSMSPLHFGNGTRLTVT.

The V gene is TRBV5-3, the J gene TRBJ1-2, with 10 nucleotides matching TRBD1. TRBV5-3 is labeled an ORF, and its function is uncertain. This CDR3 has 18 amino acids. V shed 4 bases and J 5 bases; nucleotides not matched to a gene: 17. The CDR3 bases are TGTGCCAGAAGCGAGACGGATGACAGGGGGCTTGTTGGGTATGGCTACACCTTC. Translated, it gives CARSETDDRGLVGYGYTF.

This chain uses TRBV5-1 with TRBJ2-3; 10 bases are a match to TRBD2. Germline CDR1 is SGHRS and CDR2 is YFSETQ. CDR3 length: 15 amino acids. Trimming took 3 bases from V and 7 from J; bases not matched to a gene: 8. CDR3 loop: CASSYGTSDTYTQYF. The CDR3 nucleotides read TGCGCCAGCAGCTACGGGACTAGCGACACCTATACGCAGTATTTT.

The rearrangement links TRBV11-2 to TRBJ1-1; no reliable D call. This CDR3 has 15 amino acids. The ends were cut back, 1 base at V and 0 bases at J, with 9 bases in the middle. Germline CDR1 SGHAT, CDR2 FQNNGV. DNA of the CDR3: TGTGCCAGCAGCTTAGCGACAAGCATGAACACTGAAGCTTTCTTT. This sequence encodes CASSLATSMNTEAFF.

The J gene is TRBJ1-6, the V gene TRBV7-9; 10 nucleotides agree with TRBD1. The length of the CDR3 is 14 residues. Germline values: CDR1 SEHNR, CDR2 FQNEAQ (reference sequence). With 5 bases clipped from V and 7 bases from J, the junction kept 2 bases outside the gene matches. CDR3 nucleotide sequence: TGTGCCAGCAGCCGACAGGGGGCGAATTCACCCCTCCACTTT. Its protein product is CASSRQGANSPLHF.

This chain uses TRBV19 with TRBJ2-1; 8 nucleotides line up with TRBD1. V shed 1 base, J shed 8 bases, and the junction held 4 bases outside the gene matches. The CDR3 loop spans 14 amino acids. Germline V gives CDR1 LNHDA, CDR2 SQIVND (reference sequence). The CDR3 DNA is TGTGCCAGTAGTATAGGACAGGGGAGAGATGAGCAGTTCTTC. It translates to CASSIGQGRDEQFF. Full variable domain (rest looked up from reference TRBV19 and TRBJ2-1): DGGITQSPKYLFRKEGQNVTLSCEQNLNHDAMYWYRQDPGQGLRLIYYSQIVNDFQKGDIAEGYSVSREKKESFPLTVTSAQKNPTAFYLCASSIGQGRDEQFFGPGTRLTVL.

The gene calls are TRBV5-1 and TRBJ2-1, with TRBD2 matching 8 bases. Unmatched junction bases numbered 12, after V lost 7 bases and J lost 9 bases. Per the germline V gene, CDR1 is SGHRS and CDR2 is YFSETQ. This CDR3 has 14 amino acids. The CDR3 nucleotides are TGCGCCAGCCGCCCGGTAGCGGGGTTCAGTGAGCAGTTCTTC. Translating gives CASRPVAGFSEQFF.

This chain connects TRBV7-9 to TRBJ2-7, with D perhaps matching TRBD1 (5 bases). Looked up from germline, CDR1 is SEHNR and CDR2 is FQNEAQ (reference sequence). Between the trimmed V and J ends, which lost 2 bases and 5 bases, there was a span of 13 bases. The CDR3 covers 14 residues. CDR3 DNA: TGTGCCAGCAGCTTATGGACCAGGGTCAACGAGCAGTACTTC. Translating gives CASSLWTRVNEQYF.

This clone has just a few counts. The chain combines TRBV20-1 with TRBJ2-7, with a possible D match to TRBD2 (6 bases). Deletions cut 3 bases from V and 9 bases from J, with 12 bases between. The germline gives CDR1 DFQATT, CDR2 SNEGSKA (reference sequence). This CDR3 is 11 amino acids long. CDR3 in amino acids: CSAREGYMQYF. In nucleotides, the CDR3 is TGCAGTGCTAGGGAGGGCTACATGCAGTACTTC.